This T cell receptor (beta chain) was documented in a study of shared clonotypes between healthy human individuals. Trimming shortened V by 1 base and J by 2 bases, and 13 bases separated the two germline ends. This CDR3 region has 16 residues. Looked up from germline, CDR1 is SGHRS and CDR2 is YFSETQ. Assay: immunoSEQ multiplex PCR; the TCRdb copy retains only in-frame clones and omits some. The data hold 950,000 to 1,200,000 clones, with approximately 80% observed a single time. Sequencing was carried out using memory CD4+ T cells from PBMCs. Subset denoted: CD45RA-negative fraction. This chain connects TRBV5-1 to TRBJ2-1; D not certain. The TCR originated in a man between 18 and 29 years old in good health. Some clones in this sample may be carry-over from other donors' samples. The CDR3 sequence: CASSLFSGEAYNEQFF. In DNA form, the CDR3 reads TGCGCCAGCAGCTTGTTCTCCGGAGAGGCCTACAATGAGCAGTTCTTC.